This TCR beta chain was captured in a study of blood T cell repertoires in COVID-19. Study information: Spain, Italy and the United States supplied samples that represented acute and convalescent COVID-19.

A remark on this clone: This specimen includes other DNA sequences encoding the same CDR3.

In the authors' workflow: The assay estimated nucleated cells by amplifying reference gene primers. Method: immunoSEQ multiplex PCR; TCRdb's copy keeps in-frame clones and lacks some. V and J calls and clone size follow that table, whereas D and trimming were derived from the DNA. The table has just over 650,000 clones, over 80% seen once. This CDR3 spans 15 amino acids. Trimming at V came to 2 bases and at J to 4 bases, leaving 5 bases not matched to a gene. Looked up from germline, CDR1 is SGDLS and CDR2 is YYNGEE. The rearrangement joins TRBV9 to TRBJ2-7, with 11 nucleotides matching TRBD1. This TCR derives from a woman under 30 with acute or convalescent COVID-19. Sequencing input: peripheral blood. The CDR3 here is CASSVGTGGSYEQYF. As DNA, the CDR3 is TGTGCCAGCAGCGTGGGGACAGGGGGGTCGTACGAGCAGTACTTC. Supplemented by reference TRBV9 and TRBJ2-7, the full variable domain reads DSGVTQTPKHLITATGQRVTLRCSPRSGDLSVYWYQQSLDQGLQFLIQYYNGEERAKGNILERFSAQQFPDLHSELNLSSLELGDSALYFCASSVGTGGSYEQYFGPGTRLTVT.